The 14 T cell receptor beta chains reported below all come from one sample, sequenced in a study of blood T cell repertoires in COVID-19. Here immunoSEQ multiplex PCR was the method, and the copy in TCRdb shows in-frame clones only, minus some. The sample shows some 500,000 clones, around 87% of them seen only once. Sequenced sample: PBMCs or T cells enriched from blood (not recorded which). These receptors originate from a woman between 35 and 50 years old who had recovered from COVID-19.

The chain couples TRBV10-1 to TRBJ1-1; TRBD1 matches at 7 bases. CDR1 WNHNN and CDR2 SYGVQD come from the germline V gene (reference sequence). This CDR3 is built from 17 residues. Germline trimming cut 11 bases from V and 7 bases from J; bases unmatched to any gene: 25. CDR3 nucleotide sequence: TGCGCCGAACGTGGGGATGGGAGACAGGGAAGGAAGATTGAAGCTTTCTTT. This encodes CAERGDGRQGRKIEAFF.

This chain joins TRBV15 and TRBJ2-3, with 7 bases aligning to TRBD2. After removal of 1 base from V and 4 bases from J, the junction contained 8 bases not matched to a gene. Germline CDR1 and CDR2: LNHNV and YYDKDF (reference sequence). This CDR3 has 16 residues. This CDR3 is CATSRGSGIGADTQYF. CDR3 coding DNA: TGTGCCACCAGCAGAGGGAGCGGGATTGGTGCAGATACGCAGTATTTT.

V and J are TRBV18 and TRBJ2-2; 12 nucleotides align to TRBD1. V shed 4 bases, J shed 5 bases, and the junction held 8 bases outside the gene matches. Germline assignment: CDR1 KGHSH and CDR2 LQKENI. CDR3 length: 17 amino acids. The CDR3 loop is CASSHTKGQGATGELFF. The DNA for the CDR3 is TGTGCCAGCTCACACACAAAGGGACAGGGGGCGACCGGGGAGCTGTTTTTT.

This clone is a singleton in its sample. The gene calls are TRBV5-1 and TRBJ2-1; D is uncertain. CDR1 and CDR2 (germline): SGHRS, YFSETQ. The germline V and J ends were trimmed by 1 base and 3 bases, with 11 bases remaining between them. This CDR3 has 15 amino acids. CDR3 protein: CASSLRAGNYNEQFF. CDR3 bases: TGCGCCAGCAGCTTGCGTGCAGGAAACTACAATGAGCAGTTCTTC.

In its sample, this clone was seen once. The chain joins TRBV30 to TRBJ1-5, with 11 bases fitting TRBD1. The germline CDR1 and CDR2 sequences are GTSNPN and SVGIG (reference sequence). Trimming cost V 5 bases and J 6 bases; bases outside gene matches: 6. The CDR3 runs 14 residues. In DNA form, the CDR3 reads TGTGCCTGGGACGGGACAGGGGGAAGTCAGCCCCAGCATTTT. As protein: CAWDGTGGSQPQHF.

This clone was seen a handful of times. The genes are TRBV7-2 and TRBJ2-2; TRBD1 agrees at 7 bases. After removal of 5 bases from V and 3 bases from J, the junction contained 6 bases not matched to a gene. Germline V lookup: CDR1 SGHTA, CDR2 FQGNSA. The CDR3 runs 15 residues. The CDR3 protein is CASSIQGLYTGELFF. The CDR3 DNA follows: TGTGCCAGCAGCATACAGGGGCTGTACACCGGGGAGCTGTTTTTT.

The chain uses TRBV14 and TRBJ2-7; TRBD2 might be the D (5 bases). V lost 1 base and J 2 bases, leaving 6 bases between the germline ends. CDR1 is SGHDN, CDR2 FVKESK, per germline. The CDR3 has 13 amino acids. The CDR3 nucleotides are TGTGCCAGCAGCCAAGGGGGAGCCTACGAGCAGTACTTC. This codes for CASSQGGAYEQYF. Full variable domain (rest looked up from reference TRBV14 and TRBJ2-7): EAGVTQFPSHSVIEKGQTVTLRCDPISGHDNLYWYRRVMGKEIKFLLHFVKESKQDESGMPNNRFLAERTGGTYSTLKVQPAELEDSGVYFCASSQGGAYEQYFGPGTRLTVT.

The rearrangement links TRBV11-3 to TRBJ1-4; 8 bases map to TRBD1. V trimming: 5 bases; J trimming: 8 bases; junction bases outside the gene matches: 7. Germline loops: CDR1 SGHNT, CDR2 YENEEA. The CDR3 runs to 14 residues. CDR3: CASSRDRGGEKLFF. Written as DNA, the CDR3 is TGTGCCAGCAGCCGAGACAGGGGCGGCGAAAAACTGTTTTTT.

The chain links TRBV5-6 to TRBJ1-2; 10 bases line up with TRBD1. The germline V gene encodes CDR1 SGHDT and CDR2 YYEEEE. The junction had 1 base not matched to a gene; V was cut back by 2 bases and J by 6 bases. CDR3 length: 13 residues. Here the CDR3 reads CASSFGQGDGYTF. CDR3 nucleotides: TGTGCCAGCAGCTTTGGACAGGGGGATGGCTACACCTTC.

As to this clone: A junction end diverges from the germline sequence, so it may reflect a read error. The chain is built from TRBV6-2 or TRBV6-3 and TRBJ2-1; 10 bases map to TRBD2. CDR1 is MNHEY, CDR2 SVGEGT, per germline. The CDR3 length is 15 residues. The CDR3: CVSSESGLALNEQFF. The CDR3 DNA follows: TGTGTCAGCAGTGAGTCGGGACTAGCGCTCAATGAGCAGTTCTTC.

The chain joins TRBV11-3 to TRBJ2-5; 8 nucleotides match TRBD1. Trimming at V came to 1 base and at J to 4 bases, leaving 5 bases not matched to a gene. The CDR3 length is 15 residues. The germline V gene encodes CDR1 SGHNT and CDR2 YENEEA. CDR3 residues: CASSLGTGRGETQYF. The CDR3 DNA follows: TGTGCCAGCAGCTTAGGGACAGGGAGAGGAGAGACCCAGTACTTC.

The CDR3: CASSQYHRESGSRVNNEQFF. Here the CDR3 DNA reads TGTGCCAGCAGCCAATACCACCGCGAAAGCGGGAGTAGGGTAAACAATGAGCAGTTCTTC. The V and J genes are TRBV3-1 (or the pseudogene TRBV3-2) and TRBJ2-1; 8 bases map to TRBD2. Trimming took 2 bases from V and 5 from J; bases not matched to a gene: 20. There are 20 residues in the CDR3. The V gene's germline CDR1 is LGHDT and CDR2 YNNKEL (reference sequence).

This chain connects TRBV9 to TRBJ2-7; a weak D match, TRBD2 (5 bases). In germline, CDR1 is SGDLS, CDR2 YYNGEE. V was pared by 0 bases and J by 9 bases, with 19 bases between. This CDR3 spans 15 amino acids. CDR3 bases: TGTGCCAGCAGCGTAGAGGCTAACACCCTCGCGGGGCAGTACTTC. It translates to CASSVEANTLAGQYF.

The chain uses TRBV5-1 and TRBJ2-3, with a weak D call TRBD1 (5 bases). With 4 bases removed from V and 2 bases from J, the gap between germline ends came to 11 bases. Germline-derived CDR1 and CDR2 are SGHRS and YFSETQ. The CDR3 totals 14 residues. CDR3 DNA sequence: TGCGCCAGCAGCGGGATGGACACCACAGATACGCAGTATTTT. Translating gives CASSGMDTTDTQYF.